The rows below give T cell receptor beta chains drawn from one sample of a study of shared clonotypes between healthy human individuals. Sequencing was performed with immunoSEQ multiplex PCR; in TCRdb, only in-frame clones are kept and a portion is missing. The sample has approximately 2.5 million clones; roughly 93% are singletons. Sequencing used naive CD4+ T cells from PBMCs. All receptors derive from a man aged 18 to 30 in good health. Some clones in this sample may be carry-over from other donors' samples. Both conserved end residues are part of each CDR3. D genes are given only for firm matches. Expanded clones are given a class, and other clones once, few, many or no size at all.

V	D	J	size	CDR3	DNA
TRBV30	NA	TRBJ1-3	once	CAWSVHVAFSGNTIYF	TGTGCCTGGAGTGTACATGTCGCCTTCTCTGGAAACACCATATATTTT
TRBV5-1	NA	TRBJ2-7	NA	CASSLQNRGLEQYF	TGCGCCAGCAGTTTACAAAATAGAGGGCTCGAGCAGTACTTC
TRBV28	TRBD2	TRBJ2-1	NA	CASSLAGGYNEQFF	TGTGCCAGCAGTTTAGCGGGAGGCTACAATGAGCAGTTCTTC
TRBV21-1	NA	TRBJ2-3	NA	CASSKKGIAGTVFTDTQYF	TGTGCCAGCAGCAAAAAGGGTATTGCGGGGACAGTATTCACAGATACGCAGTATTTT
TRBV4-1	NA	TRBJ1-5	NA	CASSQSAALGQPQHF	TGCGCCAGCAGCCAATCTGCGGCTCTGGGTCAGCCCCAGCATTTT
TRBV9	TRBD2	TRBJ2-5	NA	CASSVTGTSGETQYF	TGTGCCAGCAGCGTAACCGGGACTAGCGGAGAGACCCAGTACTTC
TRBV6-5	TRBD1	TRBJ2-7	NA	CASSRDRSSAYEQYF	TGTGCCAGCAGCCGGGACAGGTCCTCCGCCTACGAGCAGTACTTC
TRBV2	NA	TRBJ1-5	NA	CASSEEGFNQPQHF	TGTGCCAGCAGTGAAGAAGGGTTTAATCAGCCCCAGCATTTT
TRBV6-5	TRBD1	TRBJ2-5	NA	CASSYQGQGAGEQYF	TGTGCCAGCAGTTACCAGGGACAGGGGGCAGGGGAGCAGTACTTC
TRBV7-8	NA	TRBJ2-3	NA	CASSLAADTQYF	TGTGCCAGCAGCTTAGCAGCGGATACGCAGTATTTT
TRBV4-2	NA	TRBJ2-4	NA	CASSQDRGGAKNIQYF	TGTGCCAGCAGCCAAGATCGCGGGGGCGCTAAAAACATTCAGTACTTC
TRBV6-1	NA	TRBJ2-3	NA	CAISASPSAGPDTQYF	TGTGCCATCAGTGCGTCGCCGTCGGCGGGCCCAGATACGCAGTATTTT
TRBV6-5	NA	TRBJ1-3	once	CASSTTVLTGNTIYF	TGTGCCAGCAGTACGACTGTTCTGACTGGAAACACCATATATTTT
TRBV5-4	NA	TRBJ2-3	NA	CASSPQGTDTQYF	TGTGCCAGCAGCCCGCAGGGCACAGATACGCAGTATTTT
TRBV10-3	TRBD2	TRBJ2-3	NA	CAIRTLDGRDTQYF	TGTGCCATCAGAACCCTGGACGGGAGGGATACGCAGTATTTT
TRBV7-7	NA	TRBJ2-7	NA	CASSLGGYDEQYF	TGTGCCAGCAGCTTGGGGGGTTACGACGAGCAGTACTTC
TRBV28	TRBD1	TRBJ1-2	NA	CASRRTGGNGYTF	TGTGCCAGCAGAAGGACAGGGGGTAATGGCTACACCTTC
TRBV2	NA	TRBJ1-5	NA	CASSESRYSNQPQHF	TGTGCCAGCAGTGAGTCTCGTTATAGCAATCAGCCCCAGCATTTT
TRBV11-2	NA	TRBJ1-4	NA	CASSYGIEKLFF	TGTGCCAGCAGCTATGGGATTGAAAAACTGTTTTTT
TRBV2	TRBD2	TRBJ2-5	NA	CASPGLDQETQYF	TGTGCCAGTCCCGGACTAGACCAAGAGACCCAGTACTTC
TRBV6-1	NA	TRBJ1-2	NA	CASSVVSVYGYTF	TGTGCCAGCAGTGTGGTATCCGTCTATGGCTACACCTTC
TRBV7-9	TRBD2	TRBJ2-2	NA	CASSLAGGNTGELFF	TGTGCCAGCAGTCTAGCGGGAGGGAACACCGGGGAGCTGTTTTTT
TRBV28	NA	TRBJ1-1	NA	CASSLIREWNTEAFF	TGTGCCAGCAGTTTAATCCGCGAGTGGAACACTGAAGCTTTCTTT
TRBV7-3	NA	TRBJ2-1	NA	CASSLSFNEQFF	TGTGCCAGCAGCTTAAGTTTCAATGAGCAGTTCTTC